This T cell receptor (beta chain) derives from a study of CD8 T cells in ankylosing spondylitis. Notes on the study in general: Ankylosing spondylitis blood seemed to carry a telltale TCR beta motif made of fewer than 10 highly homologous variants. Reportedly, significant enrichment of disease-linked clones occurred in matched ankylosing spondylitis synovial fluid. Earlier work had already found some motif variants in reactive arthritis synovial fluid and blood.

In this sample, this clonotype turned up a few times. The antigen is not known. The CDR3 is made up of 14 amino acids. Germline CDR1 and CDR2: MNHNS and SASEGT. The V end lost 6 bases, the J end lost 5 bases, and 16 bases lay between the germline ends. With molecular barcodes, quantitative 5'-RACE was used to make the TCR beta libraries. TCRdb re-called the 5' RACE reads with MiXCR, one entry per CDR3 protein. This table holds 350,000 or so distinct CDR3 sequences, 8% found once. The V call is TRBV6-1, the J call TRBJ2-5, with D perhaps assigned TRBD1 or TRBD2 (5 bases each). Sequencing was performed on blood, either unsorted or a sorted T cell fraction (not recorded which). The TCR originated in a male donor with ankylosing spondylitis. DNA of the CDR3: TGTGCCAGCAGCTCCCCCGGGGCCAGGGAGACCCAGTACTTC. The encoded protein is CASSSPGARETQYF.